What follows are 6 T cell receptor beta chains derived from one specimen sequenced in a study of graft-versus-host responses after intestinal transplantation. Antigens for these TCRs are unknown. Generated by immunoSEQ multiplex PCR, the TCRdb table keeps only in-frame clones and is missing some. The table shows some 100,000 clones, with approximately 90% occurring only once. The sample was unstimulated CD8+ T cells sorted from spleen or lymph node cells, taken before intestinal transplant. The receptors originated from a human donor who received an intestinal transplant.

J is TRBJ2-1 and V is TRBV14; TRBD2 matches at 13 bases. The CDR3 is 17 amino acids. V gave up 4 bases and J gave up 4 bases; unmatched junction bases: 7. Per the germline V gene, CDR1 is SGHDN and CDR2 is FVKESK. CDR3 in amino acids: CASSPPWTSGSYNEQFF. Here the CDR3 DNA reads TGTGCCAGCAGCCCGCCGTGGACTAGCGGGAGTTACAATGAGCAGTTCTTC.

J is TRBJ2-7 and V is TRBV14; D not resolved. The CDR3 covers 13 residues. V was clipped by 3 bases and J by 2 bases, with 8 bases between them. Looked up from germline, CDR1 is SGHDN and CDR2 is FVKESK. The CDR3 loop is CASSHTKTYEQYF. As DNA, the CDR3 is TGTGCCAGCAGCCACACAAAAACCTACGAGCAGTACTTC.

The chain employs TRBV4-2 and TRBJ1-6, with unresolved D. Trimming cost V 0 bases and J 0 bases, with 9 bases left between them. Germline CDR1 is LGHNA and CDR2 is YNFKEQ. The CDR3 has 17 residues. The CDR3 is CASSQETVGSYNSPLHF. The CDR3 DNA sequence: TGTGCCAGCAGCCAAGAAACTGTGGGCTCCTATAATTCACCCCTCCACTTT.

V usage is TRBV28 and J usage is TRBJ2-7, with TRBD2 identical over 8 bases. Trimming took 2 bases from V and 4 from J; bases not matched to a gene: 1. Germline V gene data show CDR1 as MDHEN and CDR2 as SYDVKM. The CDR3 covers 13 residues. CDR3 coding DNA: TGTGCCAGCAGTTTAGCTAGCGGGTACGAGCAGTACTTC. It specifies CASSLASGYEQYF.

The V call is TRBV5-5, the J call TRBJ2-1; no firm D call. CDR3 size: 11 residues. V dropped 4 bases and J dropped 8 bases, with 7 bases sitting between them. The germline CDR1 and CDR2 sequences are SGHKS and YYEKEE (reference sequence). Here the CDR3 DNA reads TGTGCCAGCAGCCCTAGGGATGAGCAGTTCTTC. Translated, it gives CASSPRDEQFF.

J is TRBJ2-3 and V is TRBV7-9; D perhaps matches TRBD2 (5 bases). Trimming stripped 5 bases from V and 6 bases from J, with 21 bases between. Germline V gene data show CDR1 as SEHNR and CDR2 as FQNEAQ (reference sequence). CDR3 length: 16 amino acids. CDR3 in amino acids: CASSPKGGGPGDTQYF. The CDR3 DNA sequence: TGTGCCAGCAGCCCTAAGGGTGGCGGTCCGGGGGATACGCAGTATTTT. The complete variable domain, with remaining parts taken from reference TRBV7-9 and TRBJ2-3, reads DTGVSQNPRHKITKRGQNVTFRCDPISEHNRLYWYRQTLGQGPEFLTYFQNEAQLEKSRLLSDRFSAERPKGSFSTLEIQRTEQGDSAMYLCASSPKGGGPGDTQYFGPGTRLTVL.